This T cell receptor beta chain came from a study of blood T cell repertoires in COVID-19. In the study overall: There were acute and convalescent COVID-19 samples, and they came from the United States, Italy and Spain. From T cells, B-cell-depleted T cells, or PBMCs came the material, which was cDNA or gDNA.

Between the trimmed V and J ends, which lost 5 bases and 5 bases, there was a span of 9 bases. Germline CDR1 SNHLY, CDR2 FYNNEI. CDR3 size: 12 residues. Adults between roughly 18 and 89 years of age took part from under 30 US areas. The protocol was immunoSEQ multiplex PCR, while the TCRdb copy is restricted to in-frame clones and leaves out a portion. The sample records a few hundred thousand clones, over 80% being singletons. In its sample, this clone was seen once. V and J are TRBV2 and TRBJ1-1; D is unresolved. What was sequenced was PBMCs or T cells enriched from blood (not recorded which). The clonotype was recovered from a human donor in a cohort exposed to, infected with or recovered from COVID-19 (not recorded which). The donor label of this sample is uncertain. In nucleotides, the CDR3 is TGTGCCAGCAGTTCCACATGGACTGAAGCTTTCTTT. It translates to CASSSTWTEAFF.